The rows below give T cell receptor beta chains drawn from one sample of a study of T cell changes during pregnancy in multiple sclerosis. This table comes from immunoSEQ multiplex PCR, and its TCRdb copy is limited to in-frame clones, with some not included. Among about 69,000 clones listed, around 90% were seen once. The specimen comprised peripheral blood, sampled in the third trimester of pregnancy. All receptors come from a female donor with multiple sclerosis, enrolled in a pregnancy study. CDR3s include the opening cysteine and the closing phenylalanine or tryptophan. Each record gives: J gene, clone size, V gene, D gene, CDR3 DNA, CDR3 protein. A D gene is named only where the DNA matches it firmly. The size entry is marked missing in some rows and otherwise reads once, few, many or a size class.

>TRBJ2-7|NA|TRBV19|TRBD1
TGTGCCAGTAACCAAAGACAGGGACAGAAGCAGTACTTC
CASNQRQGQKQYF
>TRBJ1-1|NA|TRBV6-1|NA
TGTGCCAGTTCACAGGGATGGGCCGCTGAAGCTTTCTTT
CASSQGWAAEAFF
>TRBJ1-2|NA|TRBV28|NA
TGTGCCAGCATTTCGGGGGGCGCAGAGCCAGGCTATGGCTACACCTTC
CASISGGAEPGYGYTF
>TRBJ1-4|NA|TRBV19|NA
TGTGCCAGTAGTCCCGGAGCAACTAATGAAAAACTGTTTTTT
CASSPGATNEKLFF
>TRBJ1-6|once|TRBV27|TRBD1
TGTGCCAGCAGTTTGGGTGACAGGGGGAGTTCACCCCTCCACTTT
CASSLGDRGSSPLHF
>TRBJ2-1|NA|TRBV11-3|TRBD2
TGTGCCAGCAGCTTAGTAGGGCTAGCGGGGGGCGACTCCTACAATGAGCAGTTCTTC
CASSLVGLAGGDSYNEQFF
>TRBJ1-6|NA|TRBV9|TRBD1
TGTGCCAGCAGCGCTTGGACAGGGGGTTATAATTCACCCCTCCACTTT
CASSAWTGGYNSPLHF
>TRBJ2-7|NA|TRBV29-1|NA
TGCAGCGTTGTCCCTGACAGAGATTATAAGCAGTACTTC
CSVVPDRDYKQYF
>TRBJ2-7|NA|TRBV4-2|TRBD2
TGTGCCAGCAGCCAAGGGACTAGCGGGGGGGATGAGCAGTACTTC
CASSQGTSGGDEQYF
>TRBJ1-6|NA|TRBV5-1|NA
TGCGCCAGCAGCTTGGCCCCCCAGGGTCCCTTGGAAGGATCACCCCTCCACTTT
CASSLAPQGPLEGSPLHF
>TRBJ1-1|NA|TRBV7-3|TRBD1
TGTGCCAGCAGCTTAATTAGCGGGGGAGGGGGCGTAGCTTTCTTT
CASSLISGGGGVAFF
>TRBJ1-1|once|TRBV7-3|NA
TGTGCCAGCAGCTTAAGGGGAGGAGGCACTGAAGCTTTCTTT
CASSLRGGGTEAFF
>TRBJ1-4|NA|TRBV18|NA
TGTGCCAGCTCACCGACGACGGCGGATGAAAAACTGTTTTTT
CASSPTTADEKLFF
>TRBJ2-2|NA|TRBV4-3|NA
TGCGCCAGCAGCCAAGATCCTTTCAGGCGGGAGCTGTTTTTT
CASSQDPFRRELFF
>TRBJ2-2|NA|TRBV30|TRBD1
TGTGCCTGGAACAGGGGGGAGGTCACCGGGGAGCTGTTTTTT
CAWNRGEVTGELFF
>TRBJ2-1|NA|TRBV10-3|NA
TGTGCCATCAGTGAGCCGGACTGGGGGGCCTACAATGAGCAGTTCTTC
CAISEPDWGAYNEQFF
>TRBJ2-7|NA|TRBV6-1|NA
TGTGCCAGCAGTGAGCCAGGGACTCGCGAGCAGTACTTC
CASSEPGTREQYF
>TRBJ2-5|NA|TRBV5-1|NA
TGCGCCAGCAGCTCACACCTCCAAGAGACCCAGTACTTC
CASSSHLQETQYF
>TRBJ1-6|NA|TRBV9|TRBD1
TGTGCCAGCAGCACAAAGGGGGCGGGCAATTCACCCCTCCACTTT
CASSTKGAGNSPLHF
>TRBJ2-2|NA|TRBV7-7|TRBD1
TGTGCTAGCAGCCCCCGGACAGGGGGAGACACCGGGGAGCTGTTTTTT
CASSPRTGGDTGELFF
>TRBJ2-5|NA|TRBV1|NA
TGCACCAGCAGCCAAGATAGCGGGGGCGGGGAGACCCAGTACTTC
CTSSQDSGGGETQYF
>TRBJ1-2|NA|TRBV15|NA
TGTGCCACCAGCATTTTCCCGGACAGTAACTATGGCTACACCTTC
CATSIFPDSNYGYTF
>TRBJ1-5|NA|TRBV19|NA
TGTGCCAGTAGGGGGCCGACTGGGCGGAGATATAGCAATCAGCCCCAGCATTTT
CASRGPTGRRYSNQPQHF
>TRBJ1-6|NA|TRBV6-5|NA
TGTGCCAGCAGCCGGGATGGTGTTAGGGATTCACCCCTCCACTTT
CASSRDGVRDSPLHF
>TRBJ2-3|NA|TRBV15|TRBD2
TGTGCCACCAGCAGAGAGCATTCAACCGGGGGGGGCGCAGATACGCAGTATTTT
CATSREHSTGGGADTQYF
>TRBJ2-3|NA|TRBV5-1|NA
TGCGCCAGCAGCATCTCTCCAGAAGATACGCAGTATTTT
CASSISPEDTQYF
>TRBJ1-2|NA|TRBV19|NA
TGTGCCAGTAGTATAGGACAGCTAGACTATGGCTACACCTTC
CASSIGQLDYGYTF
>TRBJ2-6|NA|TRBV19|TRBD1
TGTGCCAGTACTATGACAGGGGCTGGGGCCAACGTCCTGACTTTC
CASTMTGAGANVLTF
>TRBJ1-1|NA|TRBV5-1|TRBD1
TGCGCCAGCAGCTTGTCGCCCACACAGGGGGCAGAAGCTTTCTTT
CASSLSPTQGAEAFF
>TRBJ1-1|NA|TRBV6-5|TRBD1
TGTGCCAGCAGAACTAAGCCACAGGGGGCAGCTGAAGCTTTCTTT
CASRTKPQGAAEAFF
>TRBJ1-4|NA|TRBV18|TRBD1
TGTGCCAGCTCACCGTGGCAGGGGGCGAAAAATGAAAAACTGTTTTTT
CASSPWQGAKNEKLFF
>TRBJ2-3|NA|TRBV11-2|TRBD2
TGTGCCAGCAGCTTATGGAGCGGGGACACAGATACGCAGTATTTT
CASSLWSGDTDTQYF
>TRBJ1-5|NA|TRBV2|NA
TGTGCCAGCAGTGAAGCGGAGGGGAATCAGCCCCAGCATTTT
CASSEAEGNQPQHF
>TRBJ2-3|NA|TRBV5-1|NA
TGCGCCAGCAGCTTCTTAGGGGGACGCACAGATACGCAGTATTTT
CASSFLGGRTDTQYF
>TRBJ1-3|few|TRBV18|NA
TGTGCCAGCTCAACGCGATCAGGGGCCTCTGGAAACACCATATATTTT
CASSTRSGASGNTIYF
>TRBJ2-7|NA|TRBV28|TRBD1
TGTGCCAGCAGCCCCGGGACAGGGCTCTACGAGCAGTACTTC
CASSPGTGLYEQYF
>TRBJ2-2|once|TRBV19|NA
TGTGCCAGCTCCTCCCCAGGGGCAGGGTGGACCGGGGAGCTGTTTTTT
CASSSPGAGWTGELFF
>TRBJ1-2|NA|TRBV19|NA
TGTGCCAGTAGGCGGTCAGCTGGCTACACCTTC
CASRRSAGYTF
>TRBJ2-3|NA|TRBV7-9|TRBD2
TGTGCCAGCAGCTACGGACTAGCGGGGGCGACAGATACGCAGTATTTT
CASSYGLAGATDTQYF
>TRBJ1-1|NA|TRBV5-1|NA
TGCGCCAGCAGCTTGGAAGTCAGGGCCACTGAAGCTTTCTTT
CASSLEVRATEAFF
>TRBJ2-1|NA|TRBV5-1|TRBD1
TGCGCCAGCAGCTCGACAGGGGGTTACAATGAGCAGTTCTTC
CASSSTGGYNEQFF
>TRBJ1-2|NA|TRBV30|NA
TGTGCCTGGAGTGGGGGAAAGACAGCGTATGGCTACACCTTC
CAWSGGKTAYGYTF
>TRBJ1-2|once|TRBV7-9|NA
TGTGCCAGCAGCTTAGAAGGGTACGGGAGTGGCTACACCTTC
CASSLEGYGSGYTF
>TRBJ1-5|NA|TRBV15|TRBD1
TGTGCCACCAGCAGAGGTGGACAGGGGGCTCTGCAGCCCCAGCATTTT
CATSRGGQGALQPQHF
>TRBJ1-4|NA|TRBV13|TRBD1
TGTGCCAGCAGCCTGGGACAGTATAATGAAAAACTGTTTTTT
CASSLGQYNEKLFF
>TRBJ2-7|NA|TRBV19|NA
TGTGCCAGTAAAGAGAGACTCCCCTCCTACGAGCAGTACTTC
CASKERLPSYEQYF